The 9 T cell receptor beta chains listed next were all sequenced from one sample in a study of T cell responses to AZD1222 COVID-19 vaccine. TCRdb's copy holds only in-frame clones and misses some; the assay was immunoSEQ multiplex PCR. The table lists some 150,000 clones, 90% to 95% of them singletons. The sample was peripheral blood, taken on day 0 of AZD1222 vaccination. Receptors originate from an adult in good health.

This clone came up once. V usage is TRBV5-4 and J usage is TRBJ2-1; D call uncertain. The CDR3 is 15 residues long. V was pared by 1 base and J by 0 bases, with 8 bases between. Germline-derived CDR1 and CDR2 are SGHNT and YYREEE (reference sequence). The DNA for the CDR3 is TGTGCCAGCAGCTTGCTGGGGTTCTCCTACAATGAGCAGTTCTTC. It encodes CASSLLGFSYNEQFF.

The rearrangement links TRBV7-9 to TRBJ1-6, with a possible D match to TRBD1 (6 bases). The CDR3 covers 18 residues. Trimming cost V 3 bases and J 6 bases, with 21 bases left between them. Germline CDR1 and CDR2: SEHNR and FQNEAQ (reference sequence). The CDR3 here is CASSFPGGGGSGNSPLHF. The CDR3 DNA is TGTGCCAGCAGCTTCCCCGGGGGAGGGGGAAGTGGTAATTCACCCCTCCACTTT. The complete variable domain, with remaining parts taken from reference TRBV7-9 and TRBJ1-6, reads DTGVSQNPRHKITKRGQNVTFRCDPISEHNRLYWYRQTLGQGPEFLTYFQNEAQLEKSRLLSDRFSAERPKGSFSTLEIQRTEQGDSAMYLCASSFPGGGGSGNSPLHFGNGTRLTVT.

The chain combines TRBV6-5 with TRBJ2-1; D gene ambiguous. The CDR3 has 14 residues. Trimming removed 1 base from V and 6 bases from J, with 10 bases in between. Germline CDR1 reads MNHEY; CDR2 reads SVGAGI. The CDR3 spells CASSYFNSLNEQFF. The CDR3 nucleotides are TGTGCCAGCAGTTACTTCAACTCACTCAATGAGCAGTTCTTC.

CDR3 DNA sequence: TGTGCCAGCAGCTTAGAACCAACCCCCTATGGCTACACCTTC. It codes for CASSLEPTPYGYTF. This chain connects TRBV11-2 to TRBJ1-2; no definite D call. Trimming stripped 0 bases from V and 4 bases from J, with 9 bases between. Germline V gene sequence: CDR1 SGHAT, CDR2 FQNNGV. There are 14 residues in the CDR3.

The J gene is TRBJ1-2, the V gene TRBV5-1, with unresolved D. Germline loops: CDR1 SGHRS, CDR2 YFSETQ. V was shortened by 1 base and J by 4 bases, with 17 bases between the two germline ends. This CDR3 has 16 residues. The CDR3 region has the DNA TGCGCCAGCAGCTTGAGTCTAGCGTCCCTAGGCTATGGCTACACCTTC. Protein: CASSLSLASLGYGYTF.

V gene TRBV7-2 combines with J gene TRBJ2-2, with D perhaps matching TRBD1 (5 bases). The CDR3 runs 14 residues. Germline V lookup: CDR1 SGHTA, CDR2 FQGNSA. Between the trimmed V and J ends, which lost 4 bases and 5 bases, there was a span of 11 bases. The CDR3 spells CASSSRGGTGELFF. DNA of the CDR3: TGTGCCAGCAGCTCTAGGGGCGGAACCGGGGAGCTGTTTTTT.

CDR3 amino acids: CASSQGHGTSYAKNIQYF. The CDR3 DNA is TGCGCCAGCAGCCAGGGACACGGGACTAGTTATGCCAAAAACATTCAGTACTTC. The V call is TRBV4-3, the J call TRBJ2-4; the match to TRBD2 covers 8 bases. Germline trimming cut 3 bases from V and 1 base from J; bases unmatched to any gene: 11. This CDR3 region has 18 residues. CDR1 is LGHNA and CDR2 is YSLEER in the germline V gene.

This chain links TRBV7-3 with TRBJ1-6; D unresolved. This CDR3 has 13 amino acids. The germline V gene has CDR1 SGHTA and CDR2 FQGTGA. The V end lost 6 bases, the J end lost 2 bases, and 5 bases lay between the germline ends. The DNA for the CDR3 is TGTGCCAGCAGGTACACCTATAATTCACCCCTCCACTTT. Translated, it gives CASRYTYNSPLHF.

This clone was detected a few times. V and J are TRBV7-3 and TRBJ1-1, with D hard to call. The germline V gene encodes CDR1 SGHTA and CDR2 FQGTGA. CDR3 size: 14 residues. Deletions cut 4 bases from V and 11 bases from J, with 20 bases between. CDR3 protein: CASSSGSSGSGAFF. The CDR3 nucleotides are TGTGCCAGCAGCTCGGGATCATCGGGGTCGGGGGCTTTCTTT.